This TCR beta chain was profiled in a study of blood T cell repertoires in COVID-19. About the study: The analysed material was cDNA or gDNA that came from T cells, B-cell-depleted T cells, or PBMCs.

In the original analysis: The authors estimated nucleated cell counts from reference gene primer amplification. Sequencing was performed with immunoSEQ multiplex PCR; in TCRdb, only in-frame clones are kept and a portion is missing. That table supplies the V and J calls and clone size; D and trimming were determined from the DNA. The sample contains fewer than 250,000 clones, 86% of which appear only once. It was during active infection that Seattle patients were enrolled and then longitudinally followed. The CDR3 runs 14 residues. V lost 7 bases and J lost 4, with 17 bases in between. Germline lookup yields CDR1 MNHEY and CDR2 SVGAGI.

Sequenced input: peripheral blood. The chain links TRBV6-5 to TRBJ2-7; a weak D match, TRBD2 (6 bases). This TCR derives from a woman older than 75 with COVID-19, enrolled during active disease. CDR3 amino acids: CASMEGMYPYEQYF. The CDR3 DNA sequence: TGTGCCAGCATGGAGGGGATGTACCCTTACGAGCAGTACTTC.